The sequence of this T cell receptor beta chain was determined in a study of blood T cells in healthy people across ages. Study outcomes and limitations: Calculation of diversity from one million T cells yielded estimates considered to be underestimates.

Germline CDR1 and CDR2: KGHSH and LQKENI. The CDR3 is 15 residues long. V lost 3 bases to trimming and J lost 14 bases, with 24 bases between them. A second PCR, run for roughly 7 to 11 cycles, used a sample-barcoded 5' primer plus a J-beta primer mix. TCRdb re-analysed the 5' RACE reads in MiXCR, keeping a single row per CDR3 protein. The repertoire includes roughly 720,000 distinct CDR3 sequences, 53% of them detected once, and about 38% sits in the top ten. The sample holds a few counts of this clonotype. As yet, its antigen is unknown. The draw of peripheral blood yielded approximately 10 milliliters from each donor.

Material: blood. The rearrangement uses TRBV18 and TRBJ2-3; possible D gene TRBD1, 6 bases. The origin of this receptor is a man older than 75 in good health. The CDR3 bases are TGTGCCAGCTCACCGCAACAGGGCAATTCCAGATACGCGTATTTT. It codes for CASSPQQGNSRYAYF.